What follows is one T cell receptor beta chain and its context. The target antigen is unknown. This record comes from a study of OX40 agonist ivuxolimab in advanced cancers. The study, taken as a whole, reports: CD8+ T cells showed, on average, more clonal expansion than CD4+ cells.

TCRdb's copy holds only in-frame clones and misses some; the assay was immunoSEQ multiplex PCR. The sample has about 35,000 clones, 76% seen once; the top ten hold around a quarter. CDR3 length: 13 amino acids. The V gene's germline CDR1 is MGHDK and CDR2 SYGVNS. Trimming shortened V by 0 bases and J by 6 bases, and 8 bases separated the two germline ends. No patient had autoimmune disease or received systemic immunosuppression. This specimen was CD4+ or CD8+ T cells sorted from blood, taken in a trial of the OX40 agonist ivuxolimab. This receptor was obtained from an adult with an advanced solid tumor such as melanoma, head and neck, liver or kidney cancer. This sequence joins TRBV25-1 and TRBJ1-2; D call uncertain. This chain's CDR3 is CASSEYTYDGYTF. The CDR3 coding sequence is TGTGCCAGCAGTGAATATACGTATGATGGCTACACCTTC.